The 17 T cell receptor beta chains below were found in one sample sequenced in a study of blood T cell repertoires in COVID-19. The table came from immunoSEQ multiplex PCR; TCRdb's copy has only in-frame clones and leaves some out. Among some 240,000 clones, approximately 86% were seen once, and the ten largest hold less than 4%. The sequenced material came from PBMCs or T cells enriched from blood (not recorded which). These receptors all come from a woman aged 35 to 49 with acute COVID-19.

The chain uses TRBV30 and TRBJ2-3; TRBD2 might be the D (5 bases). The ends were cut back, 2 bases at V and 4 bases at J, with 19 bases in the middle. There are 16 residues in the CDR3. CDR1 and CDR2 from the germline V gene are GTSNPN and SVGIG (reference sequence). CDR3 loop: CAWSLPRRRRSDTQYF. CDR3 in DNA: TGTGCCTGGAGTCTACCTCGGAGGAGGCGCTCAGATACGCAGTATTTT.

About this clone itself: This sample also contains other DNA sequences that code for the same CDR3. V usage is TRBV5-1 and J usage is TRBJ2-7; TRBD1 is a possible D gene (6 bases). In germline, CDR1 is SGHRS, CDR2 YFSETQ. Between the trimmed V and J ends, which lost 0 bases and 3 bases, there was a span of 10 bases. The CDR3 runs to 14 residues. The CDR3 loop is CASSLGGGDYEQYF. The CDR3 DNA sequence: TGCGCCAGCAGCTTGGGAGGGGGAGACTACGAGCAGTACTTC. Full variable domain (missing parts from reference TRBV5-1 and TRBJ2-7): KAGVTQTPRYLIKTRGQQVTLSCSPISGHRSVSWYQQTPGQGLQFLFEYFSETQRNKGNFPGRFSGRQFSNSRSEMNVSTLELGDSALYLCASSLGGGDYEQYFGPGTRLTVT.

The chain uses TRBV7-3 and TRBJ2-1; TRBD1 agrees at 10 bases. The germline CDR1 and CDR2 sequences are SGHTA and FQGTGA. With V trimmed by 4 bases and J by 4 bases, 7 bases remained unmatched. There are 16 residues in the CDR3. The CDR3 DNA reads as TGTGCCAGCAGCTCCGGAAGGACAGGGGGTTACAATGAGCAGTTCTTC. Its protein is CASSSGRTGGYNEQFF. The complete variable domain, with remaining parts taken from reference TRBV7-3 and TRBJ2-1, reads GAGVSQTPSNKVTEKGKYVELRCDPISGHTALYWYRQSLGQGPEFLIYFQGTGAADDSGLPNDRFFAVRPEGSVSTLKIQRTERGDSAVYLCASSSGRTGGYNEQFFGPGTRLTVL.

The rearrangement joins TRBV4-2 to TRBJ2-1; 11 bases agree with TRBD2. This CDR3 region has 16 residues. Germline V gene sequence: CDR1 LGHNA, CDR2 YNFKEQ. Trimming removed 0 bases from V and 9 bases from J; junction bases left unmatched: 7. CDR3 protein: CASSQEGTSGIVEQFF. In nucleotides, the CDR3 is TGTGCCAGCAGCCAAGAAGGGACTAGCGGAATTGTTGAGCAGTTCTTC.

DNA of the CDR3: TGTGCCAGCAGTCCGGGACTAGGGACCTACGAGCAGTACTTC. Translated: CASSPGLGTYEQYF. This sequence joins TRBV9 and TRBJ2-7; TRBD2 matches at 8 bases. The CDR3 length is 14 residues. Germline V gene lookup returns CDR1 SGDLS and CDR2 YYNGEE. V was clipped by 5 bases and J by 2 bases; unmatched bases: 6.

On this clone: Different DNA sequences within this sample yield the same CDR3. The rearrangement uses TRBV19 and TRBJ2-7, with 11 positions matching TRBD1. The V and J ends lost 8 bases and 2 bases, in that order; junction bases with no gene match: 5. Germline V gene lookup returns CDR1 LNHDA and CDR2 SQIVND (reference sequence). The CDR3 is 14 amino acids. In nucleotides, the CDR3 is TGTGCCAGTTCCCCGGGACAGGGGGCCTACGAGCAGTACTTC. This codes for CASSPGQGAYEQYF.

CDR3 sequence: CASSSKGSTDTQYF. In DNA, the CDR3 is TGTGCCAGCAGCTCAAAGGGGAGCACAGATACGCAGTATTTT. J is TRBJ2-3 and V is TRBV9; TRBD1 might be the D (5 bases). CDR1 SGDLS and CDR2 YYNGEE come from the germline V gene. V lost 4 bases to trimming and J lost 0 bases, with 9 bases between them. The CDR3 covers 14 residues.

As DNA, the CDR3 is TGCGCCAGCAGTACGGGAGGGCCGGGGAATGAGCAGTTCTTC. Translating gives CASSTGGPGNEQFF. The V gene is TRBV5-1, the J gene TRBJ2-1, with TRBD2 matching 8 bases. The CDR3 has 14 residues. The junction had 8 bases not matched to a gene; V was cut back by 5 bases and J by 7 bases. Per germline, CDR1 SGHRS and CDR2 YFSETQ.

V usage is TRBV10-2 and J usage is TRBJ1-1, with no clear D. The CDR3 is made up of 16 amino acids. V was trimmed by 4 bases and J by 3 bases, leaving 18 bases between them. Per the germline V gene, CDR1 is WSHSY and CDR2 is SAAADI. The CDR3 sequence is CASSGRGGLGDTEAFF. In DNA, the CDR3 is TGCGCCAGCAGTGGTCGAGGAGGGCTTGGAGACACTGAAGCTTTCTTT.

This clone was detected ten times or more. This chain links TRBV4-2 with TRBJ1-2; perhaps TRBD1 as D (6 bases). The CDR3 runs to 15 residues. Germline assignment: CDR1 LGHNA and CDR2 YNFKEQ. V shed 0 bases and J shed 4 bases, with 12 bases lying between them. CDR3 protein: CASSQEVRRGYGYTF. The CDR3 DNA is TGTGCCAGCAGCCAAGAAGTTCGCAGGGGCTATGGCTACACCTTC.

This clone was recorded at least ten times. The rearrangement links TRBV15 to TRBJ1-6; D remains unclear. CDR1 and CDR2 from the germline V gene are LNHNV and YYDKDF (reference sequence). V gave up 0 bases and J gave up 8 bases, with 8 bases separating them. The CDR3 totals 14 residues. This chain's CDR3 is CATSRDSFDSPLHF. DNA for the CDR3: TGTGCCACCAGCAGAGATAGCTTTGATTCACCCCTCCACTTT.

The chain recombines TRBV27 with TRBJ2-7; TRBD2 aligns across 7 bases. Germline CDR1 and CDR2: MNHEY and SMNVEV (reference sequence). V gave up 5 bases and J gave up 2 bases; unmatched junction bases: 15. The CDR3 consists of 17 residues. CDR3 DNA sequence: TGTGCCAGCAGTCTTGCTAGCGGCGCCGGGCCGACCTACGAGCAGTACTTC. Its translation is CASSLASGAGPTYEQYF.

In its sample, this clone was seen once. An end of the junction differs from the germline gene, which may be a read error. Here the CDR3 DNA reads TGTGCCTGCAGGGGGAGGTTTAATTCACCCCTCCACTTT. It specifies CACRGRFNSPLHF. The chain employs TRBV2 and TRBJ1-6; 7 nucleotides align to TRBD1. Germline-derived CDR1 and CDR2 are SNHLY and FYNNEI. The CDR3 runs to 13 residues.

The chain carries TRBV10-3 and TRBJ1-2, with 10 bases identical to TRBD1. The CDR3 runs 17 residues. Germline CDR1 is ENHRY and CDR2 is SYGVKD. The ends lost 2 bases at V and 6 bases at J; junction bases unmatched: 12. The CDR3: CAISETLSDRGTDGYTF. CDR3 sequence (DNA): TGTGCCATCAGTGAGACTCTCTCGGACAGGGGGACAGATGGCTACACCTTC.

This chain links TRBV18 with TRBJ1-5; D is ambiguous. V was trimmed by 3 bases and J by 5 bases, leaving 14 bases between them. Germline CDR1 reads KGHSH; CDR2 reads LQKENI. CDR3 length equals 15 residues. CDR3 in DNA: TGTGCCAGCTCACCGACGGCCTTCGGGGATCAGCCCCAGCATTTT. It is translated as CASSPTAFGDQPQHF.

This rearrangement joins TRBV19 to TRBJ1-4; possibly TRBD1 for D (6 bases). The germline V gene has CDR1 LNHDA and CDR2 SQIVND (reference sequence). The V end lost 3 bases, the J end lost 2 bases, and 10 bases lay between the germline ends. The CDR3 runs 15 residues. CDR3 residues: CASSMFGGTNEKLFF. The CDR3, as DNA: TGTGCCAGTAGTATGTTTGGGGGCACTAATGAAAAACTGTTTTTT.

The chain employs TRBV6-5 and TRBJ2-7; perhaps TRBD1 as D (6 bases). Trimming stripped 5 bases from V and 4 bases from J, with 18 bases between. Per the germline V gene, CDR1 is MNHEY and CDR2 is SVGAGI. The CDR3 spans 15 residues. Here the CDR3 reads CASSLGDPGAYEQYF. CDR3 coding DNA: TGTGCCAGCAGTCTAGGGGACCCAGGGGCTTACGAGCAGTACTTC.